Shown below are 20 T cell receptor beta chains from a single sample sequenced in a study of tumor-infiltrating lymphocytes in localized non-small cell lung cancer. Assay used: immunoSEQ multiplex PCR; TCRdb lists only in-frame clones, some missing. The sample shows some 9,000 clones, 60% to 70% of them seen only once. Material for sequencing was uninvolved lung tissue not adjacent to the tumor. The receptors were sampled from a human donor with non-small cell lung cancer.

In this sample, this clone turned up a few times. The CDR3 protein is CASSSRGYGYTF. The CDR3 bases are TGCGCCAGCAGCTCAAGGGGTTACGGCTACACCTTC. The rearrangement links TRBV4-3 to TRBJ1-2; tentative D call: TRBD1 (5 bases). Germline CDR1 reads LGHNA; CDR2 reads YSLEER. Trimming shortened V by 5 bases and J by 8 bases, and 12 bases separated the two germline ends. The CDR3 is 12 amino acids.

The CDR3 DNA reads as TGTGCCAGCAGCTTAACAGGGGTGGATCGGTATGGCTACACCTTC. It codes for CASSLTGVDRYGYTF. The V and J genes are TRBV7-9 and TRBJ1-2; 7 bases fit TRBD1. Germline trimming cut 2 bases from V and 5 bases from J; bases unmatched to any gene: 8. The CDR3 runs 15 residues. Germline V gives CDR1 SEHNR, CDR2 FQNEAQ (reference sequence).

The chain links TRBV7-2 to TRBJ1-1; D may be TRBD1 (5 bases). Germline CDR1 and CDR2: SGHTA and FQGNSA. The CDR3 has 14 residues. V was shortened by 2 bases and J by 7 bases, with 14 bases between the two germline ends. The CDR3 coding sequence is TGTGCCAGCAGCTTAAAGGTGGGGGGAAATGAAGCTTTCTTT. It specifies CASSLKVGGNEAFF.

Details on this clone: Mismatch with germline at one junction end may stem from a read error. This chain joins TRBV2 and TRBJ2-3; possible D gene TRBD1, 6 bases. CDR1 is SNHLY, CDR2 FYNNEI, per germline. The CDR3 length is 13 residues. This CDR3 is CASYLDSTDTQYF. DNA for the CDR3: TGTGCCAGCTACCTGGACAGCACCGATACGCAGTATTTT.

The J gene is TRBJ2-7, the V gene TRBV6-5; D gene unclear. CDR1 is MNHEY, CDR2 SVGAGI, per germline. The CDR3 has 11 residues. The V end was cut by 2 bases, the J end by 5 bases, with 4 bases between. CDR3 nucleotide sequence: TGTGCCAGCAGTTACCGAAACGAGCAGTACTTC. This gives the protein CASSYRNEQYF.

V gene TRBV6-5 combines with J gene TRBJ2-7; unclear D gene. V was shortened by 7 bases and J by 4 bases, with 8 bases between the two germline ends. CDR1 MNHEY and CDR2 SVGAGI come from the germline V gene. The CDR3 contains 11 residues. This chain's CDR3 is CASTEWYEQYF. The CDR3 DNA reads TGTGCCAGCACCGAGTGGTACGAGCAGTACTTC.

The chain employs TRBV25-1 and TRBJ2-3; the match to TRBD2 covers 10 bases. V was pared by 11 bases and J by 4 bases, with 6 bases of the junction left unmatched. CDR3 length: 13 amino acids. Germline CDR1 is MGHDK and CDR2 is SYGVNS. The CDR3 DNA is TGTGCCGCCAGCGGGAGGGGTGCAGATACGCAGTATTTT. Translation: CAASGRGADTQYF. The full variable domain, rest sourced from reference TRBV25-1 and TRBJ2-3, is EADIYQTPRYLVIGTGKKITLECSQTMGHDKMYWYQQDPGMELHLIHYSYGVNSTEKGDLSSESTVSRIRTEHFPLTLESARPSHTSQYLCAASGRGADTQYFGPGTRLTVL.

CDR3 region: CASSPVATGELFF. As DNA, the CDR3 is TGTGCCAGCAGCCCGGTGGCCACCGGGGAGCTGTTTTTT. The gene calls are TRBV7-2 and TRBJ2-2; no definite D call. Between the trimmed V and J ends, which lost 5 bases and 4 bases, there was a span of 8 bases. The CDR3 is 13 residues long. CDR1 and CDR2 (germline): SGHTA, FQGNSA.

The CDR3 DNA is TGTGCCAGCAGTGAAGGACTGTACTATGGCTACACCTTC. As protein: CASSEGLYYGYTF. The chain has TRBV6-1 and TRBJ1-2; D is unclear. The germline V and J ends were trimmed by 1 base and 3 bases, with 6 bases remaining between them. There are 13 residues in the CDR3. The germline V gene encodes CDR1 MNHNS and CDR2 SASEGT.

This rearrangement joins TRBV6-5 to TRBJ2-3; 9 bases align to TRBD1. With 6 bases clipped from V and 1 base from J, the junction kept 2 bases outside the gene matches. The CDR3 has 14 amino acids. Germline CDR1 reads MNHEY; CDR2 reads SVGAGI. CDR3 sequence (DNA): TGTGCCAGCAGACGACAGGGGGGCACAGATACGCAGTATTTT. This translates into CASRRQGGTDTQYF.

This chain's CDR3 is CASSPVPDTQYF. The CDR3 coding sequence is TGTGCCAGCAGCCCCGTTCCAGATACGCAGTATTTT. This chain joins TRBV7-9 and TRBJ2-3; D remains unclear. The V end lost 5 bases, the J end lost 4 bases, and 7 bases lay between the germline ends. There are 12 residues in the CDR3. Per the germline V gene, CDR1 is SEHNR and CDR2 is FQNEAQ (reference sequence).

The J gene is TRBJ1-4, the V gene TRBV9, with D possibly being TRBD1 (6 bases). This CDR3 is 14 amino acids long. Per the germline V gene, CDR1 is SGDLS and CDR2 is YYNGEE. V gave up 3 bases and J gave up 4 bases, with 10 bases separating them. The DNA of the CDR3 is TGTGCCAGCAGCGCCCAGGGGATTAATGAAAAACTGTTTTTT. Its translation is CASSAQGINEKLFF.

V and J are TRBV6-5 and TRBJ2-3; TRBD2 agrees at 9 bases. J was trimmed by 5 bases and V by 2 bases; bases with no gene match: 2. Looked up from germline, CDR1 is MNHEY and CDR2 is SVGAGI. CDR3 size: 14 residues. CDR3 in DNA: TGTGCCAGCAGTTACCAACTAGCGGGAGATACGCAGTATTTT. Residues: CASSYQLAGDTQYF.

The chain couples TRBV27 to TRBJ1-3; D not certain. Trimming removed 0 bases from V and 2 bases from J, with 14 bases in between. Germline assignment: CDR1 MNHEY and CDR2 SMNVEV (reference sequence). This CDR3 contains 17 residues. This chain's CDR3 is CASSLSFRGIAGNTIYF. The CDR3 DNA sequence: TGTGCCAGCAGTTTATCGTTTAGAGGTATCGCTGGAAACACCATATATTTT.

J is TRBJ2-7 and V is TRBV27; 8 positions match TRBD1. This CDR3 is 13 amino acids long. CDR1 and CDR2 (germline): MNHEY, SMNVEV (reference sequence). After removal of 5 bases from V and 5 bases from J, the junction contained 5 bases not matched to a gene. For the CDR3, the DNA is TGTGCCAGCAGTAGGCAGGGGGCCCACGAGCAGTACTTC. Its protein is CASSRQGAHEQYF.

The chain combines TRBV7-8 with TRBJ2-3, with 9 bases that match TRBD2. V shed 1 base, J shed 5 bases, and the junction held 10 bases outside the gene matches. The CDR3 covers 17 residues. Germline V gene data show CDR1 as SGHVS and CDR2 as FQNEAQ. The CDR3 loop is CASSLEGGREARDTQYF. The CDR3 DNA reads TGTGCCAGCAGCTTAGAGGGCGGGAGGGAAGCTAGAGATACGCAGTATTTT.

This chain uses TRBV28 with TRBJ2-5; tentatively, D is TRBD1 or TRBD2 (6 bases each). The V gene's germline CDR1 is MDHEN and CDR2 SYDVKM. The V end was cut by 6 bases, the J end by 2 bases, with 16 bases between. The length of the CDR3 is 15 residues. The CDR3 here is CASSTHGGGQETQYF. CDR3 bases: TGTGCCAGCAGCACCCACGGAGGGGGGCAAGAGACCCAGTACTTC. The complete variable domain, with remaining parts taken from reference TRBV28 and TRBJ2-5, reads DVKVTQSSRYLVKRTGEKVFLECVQDMDHENMFWYRQDPGLGLRLIYFSYDVKMKEKGDIPEGYSVSREKKERFSLILESASTNQTSMYLCASSTHGGGQETQYFGPGTRLLVL.

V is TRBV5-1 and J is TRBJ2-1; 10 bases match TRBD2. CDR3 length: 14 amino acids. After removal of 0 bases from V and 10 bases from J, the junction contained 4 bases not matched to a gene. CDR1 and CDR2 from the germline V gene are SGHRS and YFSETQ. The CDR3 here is CASSLAISGREQFF. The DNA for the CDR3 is TGCGCCAGCAGCTTGGCCATTAGCGGGAGGGAGCAGTTCTTC.

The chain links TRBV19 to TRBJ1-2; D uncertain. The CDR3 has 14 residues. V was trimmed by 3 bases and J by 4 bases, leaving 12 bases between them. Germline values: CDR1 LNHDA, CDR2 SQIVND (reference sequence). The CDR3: CASSMEPEGYGYTF. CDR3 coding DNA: TGTGCCAGTAGTATGGAGCCAGAGGGCTATGGCTACACCTTC.

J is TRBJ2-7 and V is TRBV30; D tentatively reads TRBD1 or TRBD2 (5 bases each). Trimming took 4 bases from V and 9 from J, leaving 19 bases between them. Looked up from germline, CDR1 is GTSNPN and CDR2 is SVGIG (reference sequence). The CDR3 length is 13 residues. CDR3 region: CAWTWGREWRQYF. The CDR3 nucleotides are TGTGCCTGGACTTGGGGCAGGGAGTGGAGGCAGTACTTC.